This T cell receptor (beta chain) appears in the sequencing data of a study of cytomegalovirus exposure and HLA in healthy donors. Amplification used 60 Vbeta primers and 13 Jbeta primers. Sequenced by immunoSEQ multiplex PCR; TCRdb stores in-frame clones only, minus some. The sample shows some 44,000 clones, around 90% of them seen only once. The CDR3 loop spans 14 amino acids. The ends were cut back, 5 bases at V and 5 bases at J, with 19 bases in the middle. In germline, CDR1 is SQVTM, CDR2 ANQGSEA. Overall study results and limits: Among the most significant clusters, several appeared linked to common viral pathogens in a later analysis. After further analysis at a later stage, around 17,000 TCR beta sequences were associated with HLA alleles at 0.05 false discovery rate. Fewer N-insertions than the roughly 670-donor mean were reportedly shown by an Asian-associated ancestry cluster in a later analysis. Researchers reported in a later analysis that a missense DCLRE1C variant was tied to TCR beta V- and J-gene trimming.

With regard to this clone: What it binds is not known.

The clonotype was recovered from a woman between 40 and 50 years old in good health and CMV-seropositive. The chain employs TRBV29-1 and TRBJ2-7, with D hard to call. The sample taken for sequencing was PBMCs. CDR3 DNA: TGCAGCGTTTTACCCGTTTTCGGTGTCCACGAGCAGTACTTC. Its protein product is CSVLPVFGVHEQYF.